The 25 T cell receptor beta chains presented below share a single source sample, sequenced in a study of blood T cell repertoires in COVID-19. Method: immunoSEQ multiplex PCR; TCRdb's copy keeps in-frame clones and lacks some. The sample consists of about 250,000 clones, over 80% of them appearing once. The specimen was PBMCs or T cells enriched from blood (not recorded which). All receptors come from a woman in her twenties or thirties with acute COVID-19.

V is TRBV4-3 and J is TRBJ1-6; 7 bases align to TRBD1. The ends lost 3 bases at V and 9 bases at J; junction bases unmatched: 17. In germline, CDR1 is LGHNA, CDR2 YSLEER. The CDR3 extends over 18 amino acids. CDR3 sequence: CASSHGGGGGLISSPLHF. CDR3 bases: TGCGCCAGCAGCCATGGAGGTGGAGGGGGCCTAATAAGTTCACCCCTCCACTTT.

CDR3 DNA: TGCAGCGTTGAAGACCCGGGTTTCATAGGTGAAAAACTGTTTTTT. It translates to CSVEDPGFIGEKLFF. This sequence joins TRBV29-1 and TRBJ1-4; D is uncertain. The CDR3 runs to 15 residues. CDR1 is SQVTM, CDR2 ANQGSEA, per germline. The V end was cut by 0 bases, the J end by 7 bases, with 15 bases between.

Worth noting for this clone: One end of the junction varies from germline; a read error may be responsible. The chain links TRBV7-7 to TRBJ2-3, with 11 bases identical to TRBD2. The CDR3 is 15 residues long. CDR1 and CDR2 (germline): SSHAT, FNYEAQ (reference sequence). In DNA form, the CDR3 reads TGTGCTAGCAGCTTGGGGCTAGCGGGGGGCTATACGCAGTATTTT. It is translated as CASSLGLAGGYTQYF. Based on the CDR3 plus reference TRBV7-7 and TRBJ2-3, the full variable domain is GAGVSQSPRYKVTKRGQDVTLRCDPISSHATLYWYQQALGQGPEFLTYFNYEAQPDKSGLPSDRFSAERPEGSISTLTIQRTEQRDSAMYRCASSLGLAGGYTQYFGPGTRLTVL.

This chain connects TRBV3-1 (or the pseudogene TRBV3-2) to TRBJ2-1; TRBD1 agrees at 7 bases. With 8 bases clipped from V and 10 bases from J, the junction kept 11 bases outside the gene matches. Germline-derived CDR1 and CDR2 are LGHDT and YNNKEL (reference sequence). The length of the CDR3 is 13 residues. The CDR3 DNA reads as TGTGCCAGCTGTCTAGAGGGGGCAAGGGAGCAGTTCTTC. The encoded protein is CASCLEGAREQFF.

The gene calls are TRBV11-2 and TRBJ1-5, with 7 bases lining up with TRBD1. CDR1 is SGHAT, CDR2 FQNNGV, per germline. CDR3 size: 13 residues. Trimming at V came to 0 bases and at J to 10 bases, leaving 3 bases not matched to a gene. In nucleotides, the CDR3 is TGTGCCAGCAGCTTAGATTCAGGGGGACCCCAGCATTTT. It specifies CASSLDSGGPQHF.

The DNA of the CDR3 is TGCGCCAGCAGCTCGGGGGGGACTGAAGCTTTCTTT. Translated, it gives CASSSGGTEAFF. This chain links TRBV5-1 with TRBJ1-1; D might be TRBD1 (5 bases). Trimming pared 3 bases from V and 5 bases from J, leaving 8 bases between. The CDR3 contains 12 residues. Germline CDR1 is SGHRS and CDR2 is YFSETQ.

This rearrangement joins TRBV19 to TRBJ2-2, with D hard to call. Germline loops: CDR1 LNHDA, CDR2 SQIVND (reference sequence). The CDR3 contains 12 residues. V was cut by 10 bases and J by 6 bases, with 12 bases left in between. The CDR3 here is CATFDFAGELFF. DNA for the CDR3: TGTGCCACGTTCGACTTTGCCGGGGAGCTGTTTTTT.

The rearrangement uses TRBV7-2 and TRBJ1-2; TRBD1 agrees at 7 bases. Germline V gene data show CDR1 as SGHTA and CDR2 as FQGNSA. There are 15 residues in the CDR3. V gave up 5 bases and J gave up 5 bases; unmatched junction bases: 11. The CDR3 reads CASSPMSDRTYGYTF. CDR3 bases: TGTGCCAGCAGCCCAATGTCGGACAGGACATATGGCTACACCTTC.

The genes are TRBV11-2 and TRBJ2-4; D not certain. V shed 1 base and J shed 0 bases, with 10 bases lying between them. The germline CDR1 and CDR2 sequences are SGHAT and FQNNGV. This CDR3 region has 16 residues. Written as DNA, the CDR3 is TGTGCCAGCAGCTTAGTGTACAGCCTAGCCAAAAACATTCAGTACTTC. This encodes CASSLVYSLAKNIQYF.

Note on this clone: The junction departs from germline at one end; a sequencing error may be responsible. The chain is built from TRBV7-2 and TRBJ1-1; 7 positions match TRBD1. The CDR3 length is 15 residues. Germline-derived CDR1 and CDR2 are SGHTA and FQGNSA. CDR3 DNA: TGTGCCAGCAGCCTAAACCAGGGGGAGAACATTGAAGCTTTCTTT. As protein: CASSLNQGENIEAFF.

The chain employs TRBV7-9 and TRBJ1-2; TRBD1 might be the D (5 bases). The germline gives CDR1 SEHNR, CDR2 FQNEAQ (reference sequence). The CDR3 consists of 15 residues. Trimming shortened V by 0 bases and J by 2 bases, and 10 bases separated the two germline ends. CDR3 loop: CASSLALQENYGYTF. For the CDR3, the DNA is TGTGCCAGCAGCTTAGCGCTACAGGAGAACTATGGCTACACCTTC.

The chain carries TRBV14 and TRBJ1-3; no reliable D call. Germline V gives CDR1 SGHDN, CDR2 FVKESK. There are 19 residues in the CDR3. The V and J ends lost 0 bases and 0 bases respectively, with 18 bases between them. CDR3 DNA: TGTGCCAGCAGCCAAGATCGTCAGAGACTCCCGAGCTCTGGAAACACCATATATTTT. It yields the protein CASSQDRQRLPSSGNTIYF. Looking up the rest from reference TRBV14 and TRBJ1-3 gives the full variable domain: EAGVTQFPSHSVIEKGQTVTLRCDPISGHDNLYWYRRVMGKEIKFLLHFVKESKQDESGMPNNRFLAERTGGTYSTLKVQPAELEDSGVYFCASSQDRQRLPSSGNTIYFGEGSWLTVV.

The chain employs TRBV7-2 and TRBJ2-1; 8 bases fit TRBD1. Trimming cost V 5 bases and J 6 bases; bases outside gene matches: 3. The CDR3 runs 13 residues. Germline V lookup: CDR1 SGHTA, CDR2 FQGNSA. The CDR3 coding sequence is TGTGCCAGCAGCGTCGGGACAGGCAATGAGCAGTTCTTC. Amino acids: CASSVGTGNEQFF.

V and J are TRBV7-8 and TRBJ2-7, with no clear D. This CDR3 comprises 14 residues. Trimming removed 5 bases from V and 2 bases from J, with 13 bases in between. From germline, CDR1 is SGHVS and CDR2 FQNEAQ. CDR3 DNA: TGTGCCAGCAGCCCCCCGACTGGTACCTACGAGCAGTACTTC. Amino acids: CASSPPTGTYEQYF.

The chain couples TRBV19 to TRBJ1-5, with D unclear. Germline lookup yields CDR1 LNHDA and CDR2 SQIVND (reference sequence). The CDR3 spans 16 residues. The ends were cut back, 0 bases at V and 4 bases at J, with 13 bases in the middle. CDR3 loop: CASSIDGSGPNQPQHF. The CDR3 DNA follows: TGTGCCAGTAGTATAGATGGGAGCGGGCCAAATCAGCCCCAGCATTTT.

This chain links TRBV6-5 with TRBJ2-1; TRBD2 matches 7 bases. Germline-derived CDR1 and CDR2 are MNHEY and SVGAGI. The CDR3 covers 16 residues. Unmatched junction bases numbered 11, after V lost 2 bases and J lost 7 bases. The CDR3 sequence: CASSYAGGVGGNEQFF. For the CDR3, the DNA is TGTGCCAGCAGTTACGCCGGCGGAGTCGGGGGGAATGAGCAGTTCTTC.

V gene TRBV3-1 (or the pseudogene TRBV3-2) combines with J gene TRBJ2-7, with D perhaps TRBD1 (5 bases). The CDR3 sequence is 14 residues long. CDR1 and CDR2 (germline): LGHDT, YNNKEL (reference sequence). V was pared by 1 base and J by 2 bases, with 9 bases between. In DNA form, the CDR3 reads TGTGCCAGCAGCCAAGGACAGCTGCCCTACGAGCAGTACTTC. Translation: CASSQGQLPYEQYF.

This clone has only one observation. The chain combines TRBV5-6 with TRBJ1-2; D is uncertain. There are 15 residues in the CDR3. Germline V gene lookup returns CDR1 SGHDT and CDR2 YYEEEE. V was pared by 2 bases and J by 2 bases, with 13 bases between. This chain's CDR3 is CASSFARALNYGYTF. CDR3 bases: TGTGCCAGCAGCTTTGCCCGAGCCTTGAACTATGGCTACACCTTC.

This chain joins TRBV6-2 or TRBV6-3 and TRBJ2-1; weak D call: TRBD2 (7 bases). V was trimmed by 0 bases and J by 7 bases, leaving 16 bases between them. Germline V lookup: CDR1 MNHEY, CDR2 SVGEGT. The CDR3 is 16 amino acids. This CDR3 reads CASSYSIGGGPNEQFF. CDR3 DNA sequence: TGTGCCAGCAGTTACTCGATAGGGGGGGGACCGAATGAGCAGTTCTTC.

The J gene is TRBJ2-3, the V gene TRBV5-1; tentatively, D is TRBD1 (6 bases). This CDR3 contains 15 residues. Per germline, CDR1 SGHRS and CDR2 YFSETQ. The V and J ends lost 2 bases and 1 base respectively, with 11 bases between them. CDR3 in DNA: TGCGCCAGCAGCTTAGGGGGTGTTGGCACAGATACGCAGTATTTT. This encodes CASSLGGVGTDTQYF. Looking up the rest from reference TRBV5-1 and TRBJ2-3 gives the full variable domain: KAGVTQTPRYLIKTRGQQVTLSCSPISGHRSVSWYQQTPGQGLQFLFEYFSETQRNKGNFPGRFSGRQFSNSRSEMNVSTLELGDSALYLCASSLGGVGTDTQYFGPGTRLTVL.

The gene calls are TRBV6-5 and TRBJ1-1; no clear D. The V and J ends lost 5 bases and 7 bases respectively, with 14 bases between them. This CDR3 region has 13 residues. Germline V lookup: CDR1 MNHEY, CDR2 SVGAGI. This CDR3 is CASSPTREGEAFF. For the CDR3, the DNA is TGTGCCAGCAGTCCCACCCGGGAGGGTGAAGCTTTCTTT.

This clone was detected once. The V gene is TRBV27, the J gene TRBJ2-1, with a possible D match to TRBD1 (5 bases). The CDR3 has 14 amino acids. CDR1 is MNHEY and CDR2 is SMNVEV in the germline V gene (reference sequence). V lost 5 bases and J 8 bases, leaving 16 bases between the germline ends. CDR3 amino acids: CASSVEGAGDEQFF. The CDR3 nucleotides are TGTGCCAGCAGTGTGGAAGGGGCAGGCGATGAGCAGTTCTTC.

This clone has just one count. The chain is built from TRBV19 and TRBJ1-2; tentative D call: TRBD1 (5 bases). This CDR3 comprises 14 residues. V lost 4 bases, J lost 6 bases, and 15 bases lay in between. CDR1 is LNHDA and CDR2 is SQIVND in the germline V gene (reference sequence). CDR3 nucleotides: TGTGCCAGTAGTAGTACCGACAGTATCCATGGCTACACCTTC. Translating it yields CASSSTDSIHGYTF.

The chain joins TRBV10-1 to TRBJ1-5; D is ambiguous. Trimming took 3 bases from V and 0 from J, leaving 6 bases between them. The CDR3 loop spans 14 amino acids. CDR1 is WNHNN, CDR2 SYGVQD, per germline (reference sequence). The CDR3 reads CASSDGYSNQPQHF. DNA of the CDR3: TGCGCCAGCAGTGACGGTTATAGCAATCAGCCCCAGCATTTT.

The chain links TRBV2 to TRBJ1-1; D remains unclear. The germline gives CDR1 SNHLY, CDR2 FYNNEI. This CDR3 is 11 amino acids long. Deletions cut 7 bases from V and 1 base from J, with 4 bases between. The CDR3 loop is CASTSNTEAFF. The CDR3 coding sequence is TGTGCCAGCACCTCGAACACTGAAGCTTTCTTT.